This is a list of T cell receptor beta chains from one sample in a study of T cells in tumors after PD-1 blockade. Measured with immunoSEQ multiplex PCR; TCRdb has only the in-frame clones, and not every one. The data contain more than 12,000 clones, approximately 73% of them singletons. The sequencing here drew on tumor tissue, taken after anti-PD-1 treatment. The receptors originated from a human donor with cutaneous squamous cell carcinoma. The conserved cysteine and the conserved F or W are not part of the CDR3 here. Each record gives: J gene, V gene, CDR3 protein.

j_gene: TRBJ2-7
v_gene: TRBV29-1
CDR3aa: SVQGEVGEQY

j_gene: TRBJ1-4
v_gene: TRBV7-2
CDR3aa: ASSFSGQGPGKLF

j_gene: TRBJ2-2
v_gene: TRBV5-5
CDR3aa: ASSPGGRNTGELF

j_gene: TRBJ1-1
v_gene: TRBV14
CDR3aa: ASSQDAGRNTEAF

j_gene: TRBJ1-1
v_gene: TRBV19
CDR3aa: ASSKPGTGLTEAF

j_gene: TRBJ2-1
v_gene: TRBV10-3
CDR3aa: AISVGSGGVYNEQF

j_gene: TRBJ2-3
v_gene: TRBV11-3
CDR3aa: ASSLNQRGGTDTQY

j_gene: TRBJ1-2
v_gene: TRBV27
CDR3aa: ASRRRTGDNPSYGYT

j_gene: TRBJ2-7
v_gene: TRBV5-1
CDR3aa: ASSRGTGSVYEQY

j_gene: TRBJ2-1
v_gene: TRBV13
CDR3aa: ASSPGLAGRIYNEQF

j_gene: TRBJ1-2
v_gene: TRBV6-5
CDR3aa: ASGAQTYGYT

j_gene: TRBJ2-1
v_gene: TRBV18
CDR3aa: ASSQDSPTSSYNEQF

j_gene: TRBJ2-1
v_gene: TRBV5-5
CDR3aa: ASSHPDRVNEQF

j_gene: TRBJ2-3
v_gene: TRBV10-1
CDR3aa: ASSPRGEGSRGAQY

j_gene: TRBJ1-6
v_gene: TRBV4-1
CDR3aa: ASSQDPSSYNSPLH

j_gene: TRBJ2-7
v_gene: TRBV6-2/TRBV6-3
CDR3aa: ASSYSQRLYEQY

j_gene: TRBJ1-1
v_gene: TRBV28
CDR3aa: ASSPLVPDSSDTEAF

j_gene: TRBJ2-7
v_gene: TRBV10-3
CDR3aa: AISDRTSGIYEQY

j_gene: TRBJ2-2
v_gene: TRBV3-1/TRBV3-2
CDR3aa: ASSPGGLAGGDTGELF

j_gene: TRBJ2-2
v_gene: TRBV9
CDR3aa: ASSALGDTGELF

j_gene: TRBJ2-5
v_gene: TRBV6-5
CDR3aa: ASSYASSTSRETQY

j_gene: TRBJ2-5
v_gene: TRBV6-1
CDR3aa: ASSEVWGRPGETQY

j_gene: TRBJ1-5
v_gene: TRBV28
CDR3aa: ASGDRGFEQSNQPQH

j_gene: TRBJ1-1
v_gene: TRBV6-5
CDR3aa: ASRSGVRTEAF

j_gene: TRBJ1-2
v_gene: TRBV11-3
CDR3aa: ASSPEGRMANYGYT

j_gene: TRBJ1-6
v_gene: TRBV7-9
CDR3aa: ASSEQSSYNSPLH

j_gene: TRBJ2-5
v_gene: TRBV7-9
CDR3aa: ASSTRVRGGGETQY

j_gene: TRBJ2-7
v_gene: TRBV27
CDR3aa: ASSLWTDSGYEQY